The 28 T cell receptor beta chains given below trace back to one sample, sequenced in a study of blood T cell repertoires in COVID-19. Assay: immunoSEQ multiplex PCR; the TCRdb copy retains only in-frame clones and omits some. The sample has approximately 330,000 clones; 80% to 90% are singletons. Sequenced material: peripheral blood. The receptors come from a man aged 30 to 45 with COVID-19, enrolled during active disease.

This rearrangement joins TRBV7-2 to TRBJ2-2, with D maybe TRBD2 (5 bases). Trimming removed 4 bases from V and 0 bases from J, with 9 bases in between. The CDR3 totals 15 residues. Germline V gives CDR1 SGHTA, CDR2 FQGNSA. In DNA, the CDR3 is TGTGCCAGCAGCTGGGCGGGCCCGAACACCGGGGAGCTGTTTTTT. This sequence encodes CASSWAGPNTGELFF.

The chain has TRBV6-6 and TRBJ1-2; 8 nucleotides agree with TRBD1. This CDR3 comprises 15 residues. Germline CDR1 MNHNY, CDR2 SVGAGI (reference sequence). Germline trimming cut 0 bases from V and 4 bases from J; bases unmatched to any gene: 4. The CDR3 DNA reads TGTGCCAGCAGTTACTCCCAGGGGGCCTCCTATGGCTACACCTTC. Residues: CASSYSQGASYGYTF.

The chain recombines TRBV4-3 with TRBJ2-5, with 8 nucleotides matching TRBD1. There are 16 residues in the CDR3. The junction had 8 bases not matched to a gene; V was cut back by 0 bases and J by 5 bases. Germline V gene lookup returns CDR1 LGHNA and CDR2 YSLEER. DNA for the CDR3: TGCGCCAGCAGCCAAGAGGGATCAGGGGGCGGGGAGACCCAGTACTTC. It encodes CASSQEGSGGGETQYF.

A single count supports this clone. This chain connects TRBV6-5 to TRBJ2-1, with D unclear. Per germline, CDR1 MNHEY and CDR2 SVGAGI. The CDR3 sequence is 15 residues long. Trimming shortened V by 2 bases and J by 0 bases, and 8 bases separated the two germline ends. The CDR3, as DNA: TGTGCCAGCAGTTACGACCACAGCTCCTACAATGAGCAGTTCTTC. This sequence encodes CASSYDHSSYNEQFF.

This clone showed up just once. The V call is TRBV11-2, the J call TRBJ1-1, with D possibly being TRBD1 (6 bases). Trimming stripped 7 bases from V and 0 bases from J, with 21 bases between. The germline CDR1 and CDR2 sequences are SGHAT and FQNNGV. The CDR3 has 17 amino acids. The CDR3 region is CASTRNPDRLMNTEAFF. For the CDR3, the DNA is TGTGCCAGCACCCGAAACCCGGACAGACTCATGAACACTGAAGCTTTCTTT.

The chain has TRBV10-3 and TRBJ2-1; no reliable D call. Germline-derived CDR1 and CDR2 are ENHRY and SYGVKD. Between the trimmed V and J ends, which lost 4 bases and 0 bases, there was a span of 13 bases. This CDR3 comprises 16 residues. The CDR3 sequence is CAISVGYSSSYNEQFF. The CDR3 DNA sequence: TGTGCCATCAGTGTAGGTTACAGTAGCTCCTACAATGAGCAGTTCTTC.

The chain carries TRBV14 and TRBJ1-5; D not certain. In germline, CDR1 is SGHDN, CDR2 FVKESK. This CDR3 has 14 residues. V dropped 0 bases and J dropped 6 bases, with 9 bases sitting between them. The CDR3 DNA reads as TGTGCCAGCAGCCAAGATCGAGGGCCTCAGCCCCAGCATTTT. Protein sequence: CASSQDRGPQPQHF.

This clone was seen once. This rearrangement joins TRBV19 to TRBJ2-3, with unresolved D. There are 18 residues in the CDR3. V was shortened by 3 bases and J by 1 base, with 20 bases between the two germline ends. Germline lookup yields CDR1 LNHDA and CDR2 SQIVND (reference sequence). The CDR3 DNA is TGTGCCAGTAGTATCGCTTGGTCTAGTTCCTTCGGCACAGATACGCAGTATTTT. Protein: CASSIAWSSSFGTDTQYF. Using reference TRBV19 and TRBJ2-3 for the parts outside the CDR3, the full variable domain is DGGITQSPKYLFRKEGQNVTLSCEQNLNHDAMYWYRQDPGQGLRLIYYSQIVNDFQKGDIAEGYSVSREKKESFPLTVTSAQKNPTAFYLCASSIAWSSSFGTDTQYFGPGTRLTVL.

The rearrangement joins TRBV5-6 to TRBJ1-4; no reliable D call. Germline values: CDR1 SGHDT, CDR2 YYEEEE. The CDR3 is 13 residues long. V was pared by 4 bases and J by 4 bases, with 8 bases between. CDR3 protein: CASSVALNEKLFF. DNA for the CDR3: TGTGCCAGCAGCGTAGCTCTTAATGAAAAACTGTTTTTT.

V is TRBV7-2 and J is TRBJ1-2; 8 bases are a match to TRBD1. V shed 1 base, J shed 5 bases, and the junction held 6 bases outside the gene matches. This CDR3 has 15 residues. Germline V gene lookup returns CDR1 SGHTA and CDR2 FQGNSA. The CDR3 DNA reads as TGTGCCAGCAGCTTAGTACCCCAGGGGGCGTATGGCTACACCTTC. Translating gives CASSLVPQGAYGYTF.

This rearrangement joins TRBV28 to TRBJ1-4, with D perhaps TRBD1 (5 bases). Trimming took off 1 base at V and 5 bases at J, with 14 bases between the two ends. CDR3 size: 16 residues. Germline CDR1 MDHEN, CDR2 SYDVKM. CDR3 in amino acids: CASSLYPGQGNEKLFF. CDR3 nucleotide sequence: TGTGCCAGCAGTTTATATCCCGGACAAGGAAATGAAAAACTGTTTTTT.

The chain couples TRBV5-1 to TRBJ2-1; 13 bases match TRBD2. This CDR3 is built from 22 residues. The J segment lost 0 bases and the V segment lost 1 base, leaving 16 bases of the junction unmatched. The V gene's germline CDR1 is SGHRS and CDR2 YFSETQ. The CDR3 reads CASSLQKRPLAGGPGSYNEQFF. DNA of the CDR3: TGCGCCAGCAGCTTGCAAAAGCGACCACTAGCGGGGGGGCCCGGCTCCTACAATGAGCAGTTCTTC.

The V and J genes are TRBV6-1 and TRBJ2-2; 10 bases are shared with TRBD1. This CDR3 contains 16 residues. J was trimmed by 4 bases and V by 4 bases; bases with no gene match: 6. Germline CDR1 reads MNHNS; CDR2 reads SASEGT. The CDR3: CASSGTGTGATGELFF. CDR3 nucleotides: TGTGCCAGCAGTGGGACCGGGACAGGGGCCACCGGGGAGCTGTTTTTT.

The J gene is TRBJ1-1, the V gene TRBV6-5; TRBD1 might be the D (6 bases). Per germline, CDR1 MNHEY and CDR2 SVGAGI. Trimming cost V 3 bases and J 4 bases, with 15 bases left between them. The CDR3 has 15 amino acids. For the CDR3, the DNA is TGTGCCAGCAGTTATTCGGGGGGCGTTAGCACTGAAGCTTTCTTT. Protein sequence: CASSYSGGVSTEAFF.

V is TRBV7-2 and J is TRBJ2-2; D is unclear. The V and J ends lost 5 bases and 5 bases respectively, with 21 bases between them. Germline CDR1 and CDR2: SGHTA and FQGNSA. This CDR3 has 17 amino acids. In nucleotides, the CDR3 is TGTGCCAGCAGCGCAGACAAATTGGCTCCAAGGACCGGGGAGCTGTTTTTT. Its translation is CASSADKLAPRTGELFF.

The rearrangement joins TRBV6-4 to TRBJ2-2, with unresolved D. Germline CDR1 is MRHNA and CDR2 is SNTAGT. V lost 9 bases, J lost 0 bases, and 11 bases lay in between. The CDR3 contains 14 residues. CDR3 DNA: TGTGCCAGTCGGTCGCTCACGAACACCGGGGAGCTGTTTTTT. Amino acids: CASRSLTNTGELFF.

This sequence joins TRBV5-4 and TRBJ2-7; TRBD1 aligns across 10 bases. The ends lost 2 bases at V and 5 bases at J; junction bases unmatched: 10. The CDR3 loop spans 16 amino acids. Germline V gene lookup returns CDR1 SGHNT and CDR2 YYREEE (reference sequence). The CDR3 sequence is CASSFRDRGPRDEQYF. The CDR3 bases are TGTGCCAGCAGCTTCCGGGACAGGGGCCCGCGGGACGAGCAGTACTTC.

The genes are TRBV19 and TRBJ1-2; D not resolved. The CDR3 length is 14 residues. Looked up from germline, CDR1 is LNHDA and CDR2 is SQIVND (reference sequence). Trimming removed 3 bases at V and 2 bases at J, with 10 bases between. CDR3 in amino acids: CASSIWAANYGYTF. The CDR3 coding sequence is TGTGCCAGTAGTATTTGGGCAGCCAACTATGGCTACACCTTC.

This rearrangement joins TRBV10-3 to TRBJ2-1; D gene uncertain. Trimming left V 3 bases short and J 6 bases short, with 15 bases between. Germline CDR1 reads ENHRY; CDR2 reads SYGVKD. This CDR3 is 15 amino acids long. CDR3 nucleotides: TGTGCCATCAGTGACCACAATCTCGAGGCCAATGAGCAGTTCTTC. This translates into CAISDHNLEANEQFF.

This sequence joins TRBV27 and TRBJ2-7; D possibly corresponds to TRBD1 (6 bases). Germline lookup yields CDR1 MNHEY and CDR2 SMNVEV (reference sequence). Trimming cost V 2 bases and J 3 bases, with 23 bases left between them. This CDR3 is 18 amino acids long. This CDR3 reads CASSLRGHKTASNYEQYF. For the CDR3, the DNA is TGTGCCAGCAGTTTAAGGGGACATAAGACAGCGTCCAACTACGAGCAGTACTTC.

The V call is TRBV19, the J call TRBJ2-5; TRBD2 might be the D (6 bases). V was cut by 3 bases and J by 5 bases, with 7 bases left in between. The CDR3 has 12 amino acids. CDR1 LNHDA and CDR2 SQIVND come from the germline V gene (reference sequence). The CDR3 sequence is CASSIGGETQYF. In DNA, the CDR3 is TGTGCCAGTAGTATCGGGGGTGAGACCCAGTACTTC.

The chain couples TRBV30 to TRBJ1-6; no firm D call. Per germline, CDR1 GTSNPN and CDR2 SVGIG (reference sequence). The CDR3 runs 17 residues. V was trimmed by 0 bases and J by 0 bases, leaving 12 bases between them. The CDR3 loop is CAWSVTRTSSYNSPLHF. The DNA of the CDR3 is TGTGCCTGGAGTGTAACCCGTACTAGCTCCTATAATTCACCCCTCCACTTT. The whole variable domain, remainder taken from reference TRBV30 and TRBJ1-6, is SQTIHQWPATLVQPVGSPLSLECTVEGTSNPNLYWYRQAAGRGLQLLFYSVGIGQISSEVPQNLSASRPQDRQFILSSKKLLLSDSGFYLCAWSVTRTSSYNSPLHFGNGTRLTVT.

V is TRBV30 and J is TRBJ1-2, with D uncertain. V lost 0 bases and J 5 bases, leaving 10 bases between the germline ends. Germline V lookup: CDR1 GTSNPN, CDR2 SVGIG (reference sequence). The CDR3 has 13 amino acids. The CDR3 reads CAWSVQQQYGYTF. The CDR3, as DNA: TGTGCCTGGAGTGTACAACAGCAATATGGCTACACCTTC. Full variable domain (remainder filled in from reference TRBV30 and TRBJ1-2): SQTIHQWPATLVQPVGSPLSLECTVEGTSNPNLYWYRQAAGRGLQLLFYSVGIGQISSEVPQNLSASRPQDRQFILSSKKLLLSDSGFYLCAWSVQQQYGYTFGSGTRLTVV.

The chain employs TRBV28 and TRBJ2-7, with TRBD2 identical over 11 bases. The junction had 6 bases not matched to a gene; V was cut back by 5 bases and J by 3 bases. CDR1 is MDHEN, CDR2 SYDVKM, per germline. The CDR3 runs 15 residues. The chain's CDR3 is CASSTLTSGIYEQYF. CDR3 in DNA: TGTGCCAGCAGTACCCTGACTAGCGGGATCTACGAGCAGTACTTC. The full variable domain, with the rest looked up from reference TRBV28 and TRBJ2-7, is DVKVTQSSRYLVKRTGEKVFLECVQDMDHENMFWYRQDPGLGLRLIYFSYDVKMKEKGDIPEGYSVSREKKERFSLILESASTNQTSMYLCASSTLTSGIYEQYFGPGTRLTVT.

This sequence joins TRBV4-1 and TRBJ1-1, with TRBD1 matching over 8 bases. This CDR3 contains 15 residues. In germline, CDR1 is MGHRA, CDR2 YSYEKL. V shed 2 bases, J shed 2 bases, and the junction held 4 bases outside the gene matches. CDR3 DNA sequence: TGCGCCAGCAGCCAACCCCAGGGGGCAAACACTGAAGCTTTCTTT. Encoded protein: CASSQPQGANTEAFF.

The V gene is TRBV6-2 or TRBV6-3, the J gene TRBJ2-6; unclear D gene. Germline values: CDR1 MNHEY, CDR2 SVGEGT. Trimming removed 3 bases from V and 2 bases from J, with 5 bases in between. The CDR3 totals 14 residues. The CDR3 protein is CASSYYPGANVLTF. CDR3 coding DNA: TGTGCCAGCAGTTATTATCCTGGGGCCAACGTCCTGACTTTC.

The V call is TRBV7-2, the J call TRBJ2-7; a possible D gene is TRBD2 (6 bases). The CDR3 sequence is 15 residues long. Trimming took off 0 bases at V and 3 bases at J, with 12 bases between the two ends. CDR1 and CDR2 (germline): SGHTA, FQGNSA. This CDR3 is CASSLAGDSIYEQYF. CDR3 sequence (DNA): TGTGCCAGCAGCTTAGCAGGGGACTCCATCTACGAGCAGTACTTC.

The gene calls are TRBV12-3 or TRBV12-4 and TRBJ2-5; perhaps TRBD2 as D (6 bases). The CDR3 contains 13 residues. Trimming removed 1 base from V and 8 bases from J, with 11 bases in between. The CDR3 reads CASSLGLENTQYF. The CDR3, as DNA: TGTGCCAGCAGTTTAGGACTAGAGAACACCCAGTACTTC.